This is a list of T cell receptor beta chains from one sample in a study of T cells of healthy individuals. TCRdb passed the 5' RACE reads through MiXCR, listing each CDR3 protein once. The sample consists of around 100,000 distinct CDR3 sequences, around 17% of them appearing once. These TCRs come from a human donor in good health. Both conserved end residues are part of each CDR3. A D gene is named only where the DNA matches it firmly. Expanded clones are given a class, and other clones once, few, many or no size at all.

abundance,d_gene,j_gene,v_gene,CDR3nt,CDR3aa
NA,NA,TRBJ2-4,TRBV20-1,TGCAGTGCAATAACAGGGAGGTATTCCAAAAACATTCAGTACTTC,CSAITGRYSKNIQYF
few,NA,TRBJ1-2,TRBV7-2,TGTGCCAGCAGCTGGCTACAGGGCGGCTACACCTTC,CASSWLQGGYTF
few,NA,TRBJ1-1,TRBV10-3,TGTGCCATCAGTGCGGGCAGGGGTGTAGCTTTCTTT,CAISAGRGVAFF
NA,TRBD2,TRBJ2-7,TRBV28,TGTGCCACGGGACTAGCGGGATCTGCCCACGGGCAGTACTTC,CATGLAGSAHGQYF
NA,NA,TRBJ2-2,TRBV4-2,TGTGCCAGCAGCCAAGATCGACAAAACACCGGGGAGCTGTTTTTT,CASSQDRQNTGELFF
few,NA,TRBJ2-2,TRBV20-1,TGCAGTGCTAGGAATCTCAGGGGAAGTACCGGGGAGCTGTTTTTT,CSARNLRGSTGELFF
many,NA,TRBJ2-1,TRBV2,TGTGCCAGTACCGTTCCGGGGGAGCAGTTCTTC,CASTVPGEQFF
NA,NA,TRBJ1-1,TRBV6-5,TGTGCCAGCACTGGGACCGCCAACACTGAAGCTTTCTTT,CASTGTANTEAFF
few,NA,TRBJ2-3,TRBV27,TGTGCCAGCAGTTTTGGAGTAGTTAGACATACGCAGTATTTT,CASSFGVVRHTQYF
many,NA,TRBJ1-1,TRBV18,TGTGCCAGCTCACCAGAGATGAACACTGAAGCTTTCTTT,CASSPEMNTEAFF
many,NA,TRBJ2-5,TRBV10-3,TGTGCCATCATGCAGAAAGAGACCCAGTACTTC,CAIMQKETQYF
many,TRBD2,TRBJ2-5,TRBV12-3/TRBV12-4,TGTGCCAGCACCACAACCGGGACTAGCGGGGGAATGGAGACCCAGTACTTC,CASTTTGTSGGMETQYF
NA,NA,TRBJ2-2,TRBV6-5,TGTGCCAGCAGTTACTCCATGACCGGGCCCGGGGAGCTGTTTTTT,CASSYSMTGPGELFF
NA,NA,TRBJ1-5,TRBV19,TGTGCCAGTAGTCCGGACAGAACCAATCAGACCCAGCATTTT,CASSPDRTNQTQHF
NA,NA,TRBJ2-1,TRBV29-1,TGCAGCGGGCGCCAGGGAAGCTCCTACAATGAGCAGTTCTTC,CSGRQGSSYNEQFF
many,NA,TRBJ2-3,TRBV29-1,TGCAGCGTTGAAGACCCTAGCGGCACAGATACGCAGTATTTT,CSVEDPSGTDTQYF
many,TRBD1,TRBJ2-7,TRBV6-6,TGTGCCAGCAGTTACGGGACAGGGGGCGGGGGCGAGCAGTACTTC,CASSYGTGGGGEQYF
few,TRBD2,TRBJ2-5,TRBV4-1,TGCGCCAGCAGCCTAACAGCGGGGGGGCACAAAGAGACCCAGTACTTC,CASSLTAGGHKETQYF
NA,TRBD2,TRBJ2-5,TRBV28,TGTGCCAGCACCCCCGGACCGCGGACTAGCGGGAGATACGCCCAGTACTTC,CASTPGPRTSGRYAQYF
few,TRBD2,TRBJ2-2,TRBV11-2,TGTGCCAGCAGCTTCAGGGCTAGCGGCACCGGGGAGCTGTTTTTT,CASSFRASGTGELFF
few,TRBD2,TRBJ2-3,TRBV7-8,TGTGCCAGCAGCCCGGGGGGGCGCACAGATACGCAGTATTTT,CASSPGGRTDTQYF
many,NA,TRBJ2-2,TRBV15,TGTGCCACCAGGGGAGCGGCGAACACCGGGGAGCTGTTTTTT,CATRGAANTGELFF
few,TRBD2,TRBJ2-1,TRBV29-1,TGCAGCGTTGAACTAGCGGTCGCAACCGGTGAGCAGTTCTTC,CSVELAVATGEQFF